The rows below give T cell receptor beta chains drawn from one sample of a study of cytomegalovirus exposure and HLA in healthy donors. Using immunoSEQ multiplex PCR, the repertoire was profiled, and TCRdb retains in-frame clones only, with some absent. The table lists about 100,000 clones, approximately 75% of them singletons. The sequencing input was PBMCs. These receptors all come from a female donor in good health and CMV-seropositive. The CDR3 runs from the conserved cysteine through the conserved F or W. The D gene is left open where the match is weak. A clone size is listed for some rows: how often the clone was seen (once, few, many), or a class if it is expanded.

d_call: NA; j_call: TRBJ2-1; clone_size: NA; v_call: TRBV7-2; cdr3_nt: TGTGCCAGCAGCTTAGCTACTAGCTTTGATGAGCAGTTCTTC; cdr3_aa: CASSLATSFDEQFF
d_call: NA; j_call: TRBJ1-6; clone_size: NA; v_call: TRBV30; cdr3_nt: TGTGCCTGGAGGAGCAGGGTAAATTCACCCCTCCACTTT; cdr3_aa: CAWRSRVNSPLHF
d_call: NA; j_call: TRBJ1-5; clone_size: NA; v_call: TRBV6-1; cdr3_nt: TGTGCCAGCAGTGAACGGTCAGGGCAACCCCAGCATTTT; cdr3_aa: CASSERSGQPQHF
d_call: TRBD1; j_call: TRBJ1-4; clone_size: few; v_call: TRBV10-3; cdr3_nt: TGTGCCAACGCAGGGGGACAAAATGAAAAACTGTTTTTT; cdr3_aa: CANAGGQNEKLFF
d_call: NA; j_call: TRBJ2-7; clone_size: NA; v_call: TRBV7-9; cdr3_nt: TGTGCCAGCAGCTCCCTGGGCCAGGACTCAAGGGACTTC; cdr3_aa: CASSSLGQDSRDF
d_call: NA; j_call: TRBJ2-2; clone_size: NA; v_call: TRBV7-9; cdr3_nt: TGTGCCGCAAGCGGGCAGGCGAACACCGGGGAGCTGTTTTTT; cdr3_aa: CAASGQANTGELFF
d_call: TRBD2; j_call: TRBJ2-5; clone_size: NA; v_call: TRBV5-1; cdr3_nt: TGCGCCAGCAGCTTGGTACTAGCGGGAGGGCAAGAGACCCAGTACTTC; cdr3_aa: CASSLVLAGGQETQYF
d_call: NA; j_call: TRBJ1-3; clone_size: NA; v_call: TRBV9; cdr3_nt: TGTGCCAGCAGCGGGCATGGTTCTGGAAACACCATATATTTT; cdr3_aa: CASSGHGSGNTIYF
d_call: NA; j_call: TRBJ1-2; clone_size: NA; v_call: TRBV30; cdr3_nt: TGTGCCTGGAGGGCCTATGGCTACACCTTC; cdr3_aa: CAWRAYGYTF
d_call: NA; j_call: TRBJ2-7; clone_size: NA; v_call: TRBV13; cdr3_nt: TGTGCCAGCAGCTCTACAGGGAACTACGAGCAGTACTTC; cdr3_aa: CASSSTGNYEQYF
d_call: NA; j_call: TRBJ2-5; clone_size: NA; v_call: TRBV7-9; cdr3_nt: TGTGCCAGCAGCTCGTCGACTGAAGTGGTAGAGACCCAGTACTTC; cdr3_aa: CASSSSTEVVETQYF
d_call: TRBD2; j_call: TRBJ2-3; clone_size: NA; v_call: TRBV4-3; cdr3_nt: TGCGCCAGCAGCCGAATGCGGGGGGTCACAGATACGCAGTATTTT; cdr3_aa: CASSRMRGVTDTQYF
d_call: NA; j_call: TRBJ1-5; clone_size: NA; v_call: TRBV10-3; cdr3_nt: TGTGCCATCAGTGCAGTAAATCAGCCCCAGCATTTT; cdr3_aa: CAISAVNQPQHF
d_call: NA; j_call: TRBJ2-1; clone_size: NA; v_call: TRBV5-1; cdr3_nt: TGCGCCAGCAGCTTGGTAGGTAGCTGGCTTGAGGTCTTC; cdr3_aa: CASSLVGSWLEVF
d_call: NA; j_call: TRBJ1-2; clone_size: NA; v_call: TRBV28; cdr3_nt: TGTGCCAGCACTTCGCCCCCGGACAGTCGAGTTTATGGCTACACCTTC; cdr3_aa: CASTSPPDSRVYGYTF
d_call: NA; j_call: TRBJ2-1; clone_size: once; v_call: TRBV9; cdr3_nt: TGTGCCAGCAGCCCCCTACCTTCGGGCTCCTACAATGAGCAGTTCTTC; cdr3_aa: CASSPLPSGSYNEQFF
d_call: TRBD2; j_call: TRBJ2-3; clone_size: NA; v_call: TRBV7-9; cdr3_nt: TGTGCCAGCAGCTTACGCGGGGGGGCCGGTACGCAGTATTTT; cdr3_aa: CASSLRGGAGTQYF
d_call: NA; j_call: TRBJ2-5; clone_size: NA; v_call: TRBV5-6; cdr3_nt: TGTGCCAGCAGCTTCAAAGAGACCCAGTACTTC; cdr3_aa: CASSFKETQYF
d_call: TRBD1; j_call: TRBJ2-7; clone_size: NA; v_call: TRBV6-5; cdr3_nt: TGTGCCAGCAGAACAGGGGTGACGTACGAGCAGTACTTC; cdr3_aa: CASRTGVTYEQYF
d_call: NA; j_call: TRBJ1-2; clone_size: NA; v_call: TRBV5-1; cdr3_nt: TGCGCCAGCAGCTTGGGCCCCGGCTATGGCTACACCTTC; cdr3_aa: CASSLGPGYGYTF
d_call: TRBD1; j_call: TRBJ1-1; clone_size: NA; v_call: TRBV28; cdr3_nt: TGTGCCAGCAGCCCCAGGACAGGGATTAAAGCTTTCTTT; cdr3_aa: CASSPRTGIKAFF
d_call: NA; j_call: TRBJ1-2; clone_size: NA; v_call: TRBV4-1; cdr3_nt: TGCGCCAGCAGCCAAGAAGGGGGAAGAAGTGGCTACACCTTC; cdr3_aa: CASSQEGGRSGYTF